This T cell receptor beta chain was identified in a study of identical twins. Study results and limitations: Zero-insertion analyses could be partly confounded by invariant MAIT and iNKT cells. Abundant cord blood beta clonotypes carried fewer insertions; memory repertoires showed none. The study reached conclusions through statistical analysis that was cross-sectional, not following the same donors.

TCRdb used MiXCR to reprocess the 5' RACE reads, holding one entry per CDR3 protein. This sample yields hundreds of thousands of distinct CDR3 sequences, of which roughly 6% are seen a single time; 1.5% to 2% belongs to the top ten. This CDR3 is 16 amino acids long. Trimming stripped 5 bases from V and 4 bases from J, with 20 bases between. This clonotype has at least ten counts. Its cognate antigen is unknown. The sequence was obtained from a man between 18 and 35 years old in good health. The V gene is TRBV12-3 or TRBV12-4, the J gene TRBJ1-1; possible D gene TRBD1, 5 bases. Input material: naive T cells sorted from blood. The CDR3 protein is CASSPPTASSSTEAFF. The CDR3 DNA reads TGTGCCAGCAGTCCCCCGACAGCCTCTAGTTCCACTGAAGCTTTCTTT.